A single sample is the source of the 4 T cell receptor beta chains below, sequenced in a study of CD8 T cells in Susac syndrome. With random hexamers, 0.5 to 1 ug RNA was reverse transcribed. TCRdb recomputed calls from the immunoSEQ multiplex PCR reads with MiXCR, one row per CDR3 protein. The sample yields about 120,000 distinct CDR3 sequences, 85% to 95% seen once. Specimen: CD4+ T cells from PBMCs. The receptors were sampled from a human donor with multiple sclerosis.

V gene TRBV7-3 combines with J gene TRBJ2-5, with D possibly TRBD1 on 6 matching bases. Germline V CDR1 and CDR2: SGHTA, FQGTGA. Deletions cut 5 bases from V and 3 bases from J, with 10 bases between. The CDR3 sequence is 13 residues long. The CDR3: CASSTYREETQYF. The CDR3 DNA sequence: TGTGCCAGCAGCACCTACAGGGAAGAGACCCAGTACTTC.

This chain connects TRBV6-5 to TRBJ1-5; D uncertain. The CDR3 extends over 15 amino acids. Trimming cost V 0 bases and J 0 bases, with 6 bases left between them. Germline V gives CDR1 MNHEY, CDR2 SVGAGI. The CDR3 protein is CASSYSTYSNQPQHF. Written as DNA, the CDR3 is TGTGCCAGCAGTTACTCGACTTATAGCAATCAGCCCCAGCATTTT.

The chain links TRBV19 to TRBJ2-3; no reliable D call. The CDR3 consists of 12 residues. Germline CDR1 is LNHDA and CDR2 is SQIVND (reference sequence). Trimming took 6 bases from V and 2 from J, leaving 6 bases between them. The CDR3 loop reads CASRHYTDTQYF. CDR3 DNA: TGTGCCAGTAGACACTACACAGATACGCAGTATTTT.

The CDR3 loop is CATSREQGWAYGYTF. The CDR3 DNA is TGTGCCACCAGCAGAGAACAGGGCTGGGCCTATGGCTACACCTTC. The J gene is TRBJ1-2, the V gene TRBV15, with a weak D call TRBD1 (6 bases). Germline V lookup: CDR1 LNHNV, CDR2 YYDKDF (reference sequence). Trimming removed 0 bases at V and 4 bases at J, with 12 bases between. This CDR3 has 15 residues.